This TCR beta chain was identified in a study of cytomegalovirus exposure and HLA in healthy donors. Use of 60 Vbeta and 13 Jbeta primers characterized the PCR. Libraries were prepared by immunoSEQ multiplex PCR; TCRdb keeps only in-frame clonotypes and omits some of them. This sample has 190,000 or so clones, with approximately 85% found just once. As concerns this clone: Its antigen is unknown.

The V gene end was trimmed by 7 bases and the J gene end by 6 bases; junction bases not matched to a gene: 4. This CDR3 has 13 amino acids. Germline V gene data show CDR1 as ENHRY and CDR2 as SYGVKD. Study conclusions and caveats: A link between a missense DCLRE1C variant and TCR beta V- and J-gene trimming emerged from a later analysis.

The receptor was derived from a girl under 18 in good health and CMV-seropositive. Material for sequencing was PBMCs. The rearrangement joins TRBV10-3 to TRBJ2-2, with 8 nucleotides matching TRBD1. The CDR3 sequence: CAITNRGAGELFF. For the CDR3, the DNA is TGTGCCATCACCAACAGGGGGGCCGGGGAGCTGTTTTTT.